The 26 T cell receptor beta chains listed next were all sequenced from one sample in a study of PD-1 blockade in classical Hodgkin lymphoma. Every patient relapsed after autologous stem cell transplantation, and brentuximab vedotin exposure varied. Generated by immunoSEQ multiplex PCR, the TCRdb table keeps only in-frame clones and is missing some. The sample consists of 13,000 or so clones, around 80% of them appearing once. Sequencing used peripheral blood mononuclear cells (PBMCs), obtained at baseline. These receptors all stem from a human donor with classical Hodgkin lymphoma.

The chain couples TRBV10-1 to TRBJ1-3, with TRBD1 as a possible D gene (5 bases). The CDR3 is 13 amino acids. Trimming stripped 6 bases from V and 3 bases from J, with 9 bases between. The germline gives CDR1 WNHNN, CDR2 SYGVQD (reference sequence). Written as DNA, the CDR3 is TGCGCCAGCAGACCGCAGGGTGGAAACACCATATATTTT. It yields the protein CASRPQGGNTIYF.

The J gene is TRBJ2-1, the V gene TRBV2, with D perhaps matching TRBD2 (6 bases). Trimming removed 6 bases at V and 10 bases at J, with 13 bases between. The CDR3 covers 12 residues. Germline V CDR1 and CDR2: SNHLY, FYNNEI. The CDR3 is CASRGTHREQFF. The DNA for the CDR3 is TGTGCCAGCAGGGGGACTCATCGGGAGCAGTTCTTC.

The genes are TRBV19 and TRBJ2-7; 11 nucleotides match TRBD1. This CDR3 is 14 amino acids long. J lost 6 bases, V lost 6 bases, and 7 bases had no gene match. The germline V gene encodes CDR1 LNHDA and CDR2 SQIVND (reference sequence). Written as DNA, the CDR3 is TGTGCCAGTAGGCGGACAGGGGGCGCATTCGAGCAGTACTTC. This translates into CASRRTGGAFEQYF.

About this clone: Other DNA sequences of this sample code for an identical CDR3. The chain joins TRBV5-1 to TRBJ2-7; TRBD2 matches at 8 bases. This CDR3 is 14 amino acids long. V shed 1 base, J shed 1 base, and the junction held 1 base outside the gene matches. Germline assignment: CDR1 SGHRS and CDR2 YFSETQ. DNA for the CDR3: TGCGCCAGCAGCTTGACTAGCGGTTCCTACGAGCAGTACTTC. Its translation is CASSLTSGSYEQYF.

The sample holds a few counts of this clone. The chain uses TRBV5-1 and TRBJ1-1; perhaps TRBD1 as D (5 bases). Germline V CDR1 and CDR2: SGHRS, YFSETQ. The CDR3 length is 12 residues. Trimming pared 0 bases from V and 9 bases from J, leaving 9 bases between. The CDR3 nucleotides read TGCGCCAGCAGCTTGGAGGGGACGAAAGCTTTCTTT. Encoded protein: CASSLEGTKAFF.

The chain is built from TRBV5-1 and TRBJ2-7; 7 bases fit TRBD1. CDR3 size: 14 residues. The V and J ends lost 2 bases and 2 bases, in that order; junction bases with no gene match: 4. Germline V gene sequence: CDR1 SGHRS, CDR2 YFSETQ. Here the CDR3 reads CASSFDRATYEQYF. The CDR3 nucleotides are TGCGCCAGCAGCTTCGACAGGGCCACCTACGAGCAGTACTTC.

The chain is built from TRBV28 and TRBJ2-7; D may be TRBD2 (5 bases). The germline V and J ends were trimmed by 9 bases and 7 bases, with 13 bases remaining between them. From germline, CDR1 is MDHEN and CDR2 SYDVKM. The CDR3 runs 11 residues. CDR3: CASSARREQYF. In nucleotides, the CDR3 is TGTGCCAGTAGCGCTCGTCGGGAGCAGTACTTC.

V is TRBV30 and J is TRBJ2-5, with 7 bases lining up with TRBD2. The CDR3 contains 15 residues. The germline CDR1 and CDR2 sequences are GTSNPN and SVGIG (reference sequence). V was clipped by 0 bases and J by 4 bases; unmatched bases: 8. The CDR3 sequence: CAWSVPTGGGETQYF. CDR3 DNA sequence: TGTGCCTGGAGTGTCCCGACTGGCGGGGGAGAGACCCAGTACTTC.

The chain couples TRBV19 to TRBJ1-1, with no clear D. V lost 6 bases, J lost 1 base, and 9 bases lay in between. CDR1 is LNHDA and CDR2 is SQIVND in the germline V gene (reference sequence). This CDR3 has 13 residues. CDR3 bases: TGTGCCAGTAGGAATGACGGGAACACTGAAGCTTTCTTT. As protein: CASRNDGNTEAFF.

The rearrangement links TRBV9 to TRBJ2-3; no clear D gene. Germline CDR1 and CDR2: SGDLS and YYNGEE. The CDR3 spans 14 residues. The V end was cut by 0 bases, the J end by 2 bases, with 7 bases between. CDR3 region: CASSVGRPTDTQYF. The CDR3 DNA is TGTGCCAGCAGCGTAGGAAGACCCACAGATACGCAGTATTTT.

The chain uses TRBV5-1 and TRBJ2-2, with D hard to call. Germline V gene sequence: CDR1 SGHRS, CDR2 YFSETQ. V lost 0 bases, J lost 1 base, and 4 bases lay in between. There are 14 residues in the CDR3. This CDR3 reads CASSLGQNTGELFF. The CDR3 DNA sequence: TGCGCCAGCAGCTTGGGACAGAACACCGGGGAGCTGTTTTTT.

The V gene is TRBV6-1, the J gene TRBJ1-2; D is possibly TRBD1 (5 bases). Germline CDR1 reads MNHNS; CDR2 reads SASEGT. V lost 0 bases and J lost 2, with 13 bases in between. This CDR3 has 16 residues. Written as DNA, the CDR3 is TGTGCCAGCAGTGAAGCGCTTCAGGGTAGCAACTATGGCTACACCTTC. It codes for CASSEALQGSNYGYTF.

This sequence joins TRBV19 and TRBJ1-2, with no clear D. The germline V gene has CDR1 LNHDA and CDR2 SQIVND (reference sequence). The V gene lost 3 bases and the J gene lost 6 bases, with 11 bases spanning the gap. The CDR3 consists of 13 residues. The CDR3 sequence is CASSIRGRDGYTF. DNA for the CDR3: TGTGCCAGTAGTATCCGGGGAAGGGATGGCTACACCTTC.

In this sample, this clone turned up a few times. The rearrangement links TRBV4-2 to TRBJ2-7, with 9 bases fitting TRBD2. The CDR3 consists of 16 residues. The germline CDR1 and CDR2 sequences are LGHNA and YNFKEQ. V shed 2 bases and J 0 bases; nucleotides not matched to a gene: 5. CDR3 protein: CASSQRLADSSYEQYF. The CDR3 DNA reads as TGTGCCAGCAGCCAAAGACTAGCGGATAGCTCCTACGAGCAGTACTTC.

The rearrangement uses TRBV5-5 and TRBJ2-2; D gene unclear. The V and J ends lost 4 bases and 17 bases respectively, with 18 bases between them. CDR3 size: 12 residues. Per germline, CDR1 SGHKS and CDR2 YYEKEE (reference sequence). The chain's CDR3 is CASSQSMAIPFF. DNA for the CDR3: TGTGCCAGCAGCCAATCGATGGCTATTCCCTTTTTT.

This rearrangement joins TRBV7-8 to TRBJ1-5; D gene unclear. With 4 bases removed from V and 0 bases from J, the gap between germline ends came to 7 bases. This CDR3 has 14 residues. Germline V gene sequence: CDR1 SGHVS, CDR2 FQNEAQ. The CDR3 loop is CASSWTNSNQPQHF. CDR3 sequence (DNA): TGTGCCAGCAGCTGGACCAATAGCAATCAGCCCCAGCATTTT.

By share, this clone ranks as medium-sized. V is TRBV14 and J is TRBJ1-1; D might be TRBD1 (6 bases). Trimming pared 1 base from V and 6 bases from J, leaving 18 bases between. Germline V gene lookup returns CDR1 SGHDN and CDR2 FVKESK. The CDR3 contains 16 residues. CDR3: CASSQALTGPFSEAFF. CDR3 DNA sequence: TGTGCCAGCAGCCAAGCCCTCACAGGGCCCTTTTCTGAAGCTTTCTTT.

The chain links TRBV10-3 to TRBJ2-3; 7 bases are a match to TRBD2. J was trimmed by 2 bases and V by 8 bases; bases with no gene match: 13. Germline V gives CDR1 ENHRY, CDR2 SYGVKD. The CDR3 covers 16 residues. CDR3 sequence reads: CAIGTLAETDTDTQYF. CDR3 nucleotides: TGTGCCATCGGGACTCTAGCGGAAACTGACACAGATACGCAGTATTTT.

The chain has TRBV6-6 and TRBJ1-5; D uncertain. The CDR3 is made up of 13 amino acids. Germline assignment: CDR1 MNHNY and CDR2 SVGAGI (reference sequence). Trimming removed 0 bases from V and 6 bases from J, with 6 bases in between. In DNA form, the CDR3 reads TGTGCCAGCAGTTACTCTCGGGGTCAGCCCCAGCATTTT. It codes for CASSYSRGQPQHF.

The chain combines TRBV5-1 with TRBJ2-7; D is perhaps TRBD2 (6 bases). This CDR3 is 15 amino acids long. Germline values: CDR1 SGHRS, CDR2 YFSETQ. V lost 0 bases and J 3 bases, leaving 13 bases between the germline ends. The CDR3 DNA reads as TGCGCCAGCAGCTTGGGGACACGGGGGATCTACGAGCAGTACTTC. Translating gives CASSLGTRGIYEQYF.

The chain joins TRBV29-1 to TRBJ1-2, with TRBD1 matching over 10 bases. The CDR3 extends over 13 amino acids. The trim removed 4 bases at V and 1 base at J, leaving 0 bases unmatched. CDR1 is SQVTM and CDR2 is ANQGSEA in the germline V gene. The CDR3 region has the DNA TGCAGCGTTGGGACAGGGGGTAACTATGGCTACACCTTC. It is translated as CSVGTGGNYGYTF. The complete variable domain, with remaining parts taken from reference TRBV29-1 and TRBJ1-2, reads SAVISQKPSRDICQRGTSLTIQCQVDSQVTMMFWYRQQPGQSLTLIATANQGSEATYESGFVIDKFPISRPNLTFSTLTVSNMSPEDSSIYLCSVGTGGNYGYTFGSGTRLTVV.

This chain uses TRBV5-1 with TRBJ1-2, with no clear D. Germline values: CDR1 SGHRS, CDR2 YFSETQ. CDR3 size: 14 residues. The V end lost 5 bases, the J end lost 5 bases, and 16 bases lay between the germline ends. CDR3 sequence reads: CASSSEEARYGYTF. The CDR3 nucleotides read TGCGCCAGCAGTTCGGAGGAGGCTCGGTATGGCTACACCTTC.

This chain's CDR3 is CASSKTGSNQPQHF. In nucleotides, the CDR3 is TGTGCCAGCAGTAAAACAGGTTCCAATCAGCCCCAGCATTTT. The chain couples TRBV6-5 to TRBJ1-5, with D tentatively TRBD1 (5 bases). CDR1 is MNHEY and CDR2 is SVGAGI in the germline V gene. The CDR3 covers 14 residues. Between the trimmed V and J ends, which lost 5 bases and 3 bases, there was a span of 11 bases.

The rearrangement links TRBV29-1 to TRBJ2-1; D is unclear. CDR1 and CDR2 (germline): SQVTM, ANQGSEA. Deletions cut 0 bases from V and 5 bases from J, with 17 bases between. The CDR3 consists of 16 residues. CDR3 nucleotide sequence: TGCAGCGTTGAAGAACGTACAACCCCACCCCACAATGAGCAGTTCTTC. Translating it yields CSVEERTTPPHNEQFF.

CDR3: CASSPRAPGQDFSTDTQYF. CDR3 DNA: TGCGCCAGCAGCCCCCGGGCTCCCGGTCAGGATTTTTCCACAGATACGCAGTATTTT. The chain employs TRBV5-1 and TRBJ2-3; unclear D gene. The CDR3 is 19 amino acids. Germline V gene data show CDR1 as SGHRS and CDR2 as YFSETQ. V was shortened by 4 bases and J by 2 bases, with 26 bases between the two germline ends. Supplemented by reference TRBV5-1 and TRBJ2-3, the full variable domain reads KAGVTQTPRYLIKTRGQQVTLSCSPISGHRSVSWYQQTPGQGLQFLFEYFSETQRNKGNFPGRFSGRQFSNSRSEMNVSTLELGDSALYLCASSPRAPGQDFSTDTQYFGPGTRLTVL.

This rearrangement joins TRBV9 to TRBJ1-1, with D uncertain. The length of the CDR3 is 13 residues. Germline V gene lookup returns CDR1 SGDLS and CDR2 YYNGEE. V was pared by 0 bases and J by 1 base, with 4 bases between. The CDR3 sequence: CASSVVPNTEAFF. The CDR3 nucleotides are TGTGCCAGCAGCGTAGTCCCGAACACTGAAGCTTTCTTT. Together with reference TRBV9 and TRBJ1-1, the CDR3 gives the full variable domain: DSGVTQTPKHLITATGQRVTLRCSPRSGDLSVYWYQQSLDQGLQFLIQYYNGEERAKGNILERFSAQQFPDLHSELNLSSLELGDSALYFCASSVVPNTEAFFGQGTRLTVV.